The sequence of this T cell receptor beta chain was determined in a study of human T cells and chemical hapten exposure. Across the study: The scalp of each patient received a weekly diphenylcyclopropenone dose for the full approximately 22-week study.

TCRdb reanalysed the RACE reads using MiXCR and keeps one entry per CDR3 protein. The sample has roughly 360,000 distinct CDR3 sequences, 4.8% seen once. This sample's time point: patch test 1, 2 weeks after DPC sensitization. As to treatment: therapeutic diphenylcyclopropenone sensitization with weekly scalp DPC. Patches went on only after blood had been drawn each time. This CDR3 has 16 residues. Germline values: CDR1 MNHEY, CDR2 SMNVEV (reference sequence). The V gene lost 0 bases and the J gene lost 0 bases, with 9 bases spanning the gap. Sequenced material: whole blood, taken in connection with sensitization to the hapten diphenylcyclopropenone (DPC). This receptor was obtained from a woman aged 50 to 60 with alopecia areata. Some clones in this sample may be carry-over from other donors' samples. The chain uses TRBV27 and TRBJ2-1, with D hard to call. The CDR3, as DNA: TGTGCCAGCAGTTTATCGGCCAGCGCCTCCTACAATGAGCAGTTCTTC. Translated: CASSLSASASYNEQFF.